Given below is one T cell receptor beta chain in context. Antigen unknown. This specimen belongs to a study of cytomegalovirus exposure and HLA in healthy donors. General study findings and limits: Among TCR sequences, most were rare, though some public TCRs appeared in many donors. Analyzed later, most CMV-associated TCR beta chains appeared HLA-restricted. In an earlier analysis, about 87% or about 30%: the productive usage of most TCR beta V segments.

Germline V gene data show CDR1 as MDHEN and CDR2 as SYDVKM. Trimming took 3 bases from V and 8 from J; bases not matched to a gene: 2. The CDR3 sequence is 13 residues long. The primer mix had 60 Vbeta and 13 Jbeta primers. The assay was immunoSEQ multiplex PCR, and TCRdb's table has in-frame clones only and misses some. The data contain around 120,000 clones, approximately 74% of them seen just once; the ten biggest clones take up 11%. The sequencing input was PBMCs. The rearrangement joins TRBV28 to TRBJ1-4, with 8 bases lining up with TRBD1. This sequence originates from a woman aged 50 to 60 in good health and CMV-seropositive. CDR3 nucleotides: TGTGCCAGCAGTTTGACAGGGGTGGAAAAACTGTTTTTT. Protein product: CASSLTGVEKLFF. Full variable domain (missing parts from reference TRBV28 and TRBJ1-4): DVKVTQSSRYLVKRTGEKVFLECVQDMDHENMFWYRQDPGLGLRLIYFSYDVKMKEKGDIPEGYSVSREKKERFSLILESASTNQTSMYLCASSLTGVEKLFFGSGTQLSVL.